The subject of this entry is one TCR beta chain. Its antigen is not identified. This entry belongs to a study of T cells after yellow fever vaccination. Study-wide results and caveats: Of the clonotypes, a small share occurred in both CD4 and CD8 compartments. Primary-vaccination clones mostly resurfaced post-booster (about 96% CD4, 85% to 90% CD8).

This CDR3 has 15 amino acids. Trimming removed 3 bases from V and 5 bases from J; junction bases left unmatched: 6. Germline V gene lookup returns CDR1 SGHTA and CDR2 FQGNSA. TCR cDNA, made by 5'RACE template switching, carried an added universal primer site and UMIs. MiXCR, run by TCRdb on the 5' RACE reads, gives a single entry per CDR3 protein. In the table there are over 300,000 distinct CDR3 sequences, about 3.5% of which are singletons. The gene calls are TRBV7-2 and TRBJ2-2, with 7 bases aligning to TRBD1. This sequence was found in a man younger than 35 who received the YFV17D yellow fever vaccine. The sequencing used PBMCs, collected on the day of the yellow fever booster vaccination. The CDR3 DNA reads TGTGCCAGCAGCTTGACAGGGTGGGAGACCGGGGAGCTGTTTTTT. Translating gives CASSLTGWETGELFF.